The source of this T cell receptor beta chain is a study of shared clonotypes between healthy human individuals. Notes on the study in general: It was only blood that was sampled, and tissue repertoires likely differ. A reduction in generation probabilities was seen for non-shared clonotypes relative to those shared by all four donors. Among a handful of donors, 4.5% to 5.5% of naive CD4 clonotypes were found in common.

The material for each subset, its genomic DNA, was split evenly across several immunoSEQ plates. Generated by immunoSEQ multiplex PCR, the TCRdb table keeps only in-frame clones and is missing some. The sample records some 1,900,000 clones, approximately 94% being singletons. The length of the CDR3 is 14 residues. J gave up 7 bases and V 8 bases, and 11 bases lay outside the gene matches. CDR1 is SNHLY, CDR2 FYNNEI, per germline. Naive CD8 cells lacked CD45RO and underwent positive selection for CCR7, leaving out terminally differentiated effector memory CD45RA+ cells. Points on this clone: The antigen remains unidentified.

The chain joins TRBV2 to TRBJ1-2, with 9 bases that match TRBD1. The TCR sequence derives from a young man in good health. Sequenced sample: naive CD8+ T cells sorted from blood. This CDR3 is CASFPGTGLFGYTF. The DNA of the CDR3 is TGTGCCAGCTTCCCGGGGACAGGGCTCTTTGGCTACACCTTC.